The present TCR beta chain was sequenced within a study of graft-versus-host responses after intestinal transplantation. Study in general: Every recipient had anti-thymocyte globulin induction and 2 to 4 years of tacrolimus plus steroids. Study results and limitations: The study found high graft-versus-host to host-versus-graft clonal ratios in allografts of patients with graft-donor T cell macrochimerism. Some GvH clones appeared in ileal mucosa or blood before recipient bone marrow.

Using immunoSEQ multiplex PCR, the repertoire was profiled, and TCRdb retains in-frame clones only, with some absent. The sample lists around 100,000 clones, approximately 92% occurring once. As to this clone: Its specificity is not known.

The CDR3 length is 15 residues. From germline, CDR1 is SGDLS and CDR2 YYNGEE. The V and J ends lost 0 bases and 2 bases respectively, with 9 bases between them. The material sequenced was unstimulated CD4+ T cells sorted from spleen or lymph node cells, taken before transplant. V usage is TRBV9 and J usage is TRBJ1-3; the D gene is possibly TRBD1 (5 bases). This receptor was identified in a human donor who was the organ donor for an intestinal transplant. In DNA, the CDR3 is TGTGCCAGCAGCGTAGCCGGAGGGGCTGGAAACACCATATATTTT. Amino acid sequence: CASSVAGGAGNTIYF.